The present T cell receptor beta chain was sequenced within a study of blood T cell repertoires in COVID-19. Study context: Nucleic acid was either cDNA or gDNA, and it came from T cells, B-cell-depleted T cells, or PBMCs.

Profiling relied on immunoSEQ multiplex PCR, and the TCRdb table lists in-frame clones only, not all of them. The sample carries almost 200,000 clones, about 82% recorded once. There are 15 residues in the CDR3. Trimming cost V 4 bases and J 4 bases; bases outside gene matches: 8. CDR1 and CDR2 (germline): LNHDA, SQIVND (reference sequence). The chain carries TRBV19 and TRBJ1-1; the match to TRBD1 covers 8 bases. The receptor was isolated from a man aged 60 to 75 with COVID-19, enrolled during active disease. The specimen was peripheral blood. CDR3 DNA sequence: TGTGCCAGTAGTAGCGGACAGGGTAGAGGCACTGAAGCTTTCTTT. Its protein is CASSSGQGRGTEAFF.